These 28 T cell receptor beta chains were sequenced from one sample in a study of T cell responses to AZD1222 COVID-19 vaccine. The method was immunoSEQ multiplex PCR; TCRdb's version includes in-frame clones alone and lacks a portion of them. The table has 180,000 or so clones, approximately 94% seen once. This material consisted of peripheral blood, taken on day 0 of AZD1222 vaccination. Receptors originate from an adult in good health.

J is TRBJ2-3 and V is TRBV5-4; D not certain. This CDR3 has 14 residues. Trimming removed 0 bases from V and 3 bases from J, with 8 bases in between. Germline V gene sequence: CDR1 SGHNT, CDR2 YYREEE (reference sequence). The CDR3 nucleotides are TGTGCCAGCAGCTTGGCCGTGGTGACAGATACGCAGTATTTT. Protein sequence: CASSLAVVTDTQYF.

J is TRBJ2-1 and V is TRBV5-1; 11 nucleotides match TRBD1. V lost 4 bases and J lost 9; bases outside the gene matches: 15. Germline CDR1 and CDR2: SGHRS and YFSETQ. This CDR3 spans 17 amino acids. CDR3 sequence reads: CASSRAPDRGQAGEQFF. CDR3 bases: TGCGCCAGCAGCCGGGCCCCGGACAGGGGGCAGGCTGGTGAGCAGTTCTTC.

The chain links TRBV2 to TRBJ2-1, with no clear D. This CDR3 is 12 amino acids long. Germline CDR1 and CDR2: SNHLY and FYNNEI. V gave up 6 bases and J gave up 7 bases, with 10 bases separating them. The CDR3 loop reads CASRPTANEQFF. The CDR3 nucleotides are TGTGCCAGCAGGCCTACAGCAAATGAGCAGTTCTTC.

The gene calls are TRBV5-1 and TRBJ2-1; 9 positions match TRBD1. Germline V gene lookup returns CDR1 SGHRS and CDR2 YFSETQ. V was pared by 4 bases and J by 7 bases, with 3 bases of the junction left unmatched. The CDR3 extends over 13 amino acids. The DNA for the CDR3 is TGCGCCAGCAGCGGCGGACAGGGGAATGAGCAGTTCTTC. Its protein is CASSGGQGNEQFF.

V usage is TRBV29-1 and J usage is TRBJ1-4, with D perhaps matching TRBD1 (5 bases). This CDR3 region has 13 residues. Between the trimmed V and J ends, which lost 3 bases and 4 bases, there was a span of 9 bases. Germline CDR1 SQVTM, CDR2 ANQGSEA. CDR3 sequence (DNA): TGCAGCGTTGAGGGACCGGATAATGAAAAACTGTTTTTT. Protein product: CSVEGPDNEKLFF.

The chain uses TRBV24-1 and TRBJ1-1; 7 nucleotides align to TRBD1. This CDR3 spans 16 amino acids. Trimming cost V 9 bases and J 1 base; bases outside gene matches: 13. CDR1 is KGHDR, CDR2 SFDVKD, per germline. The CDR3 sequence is CATQRLTGSPNTEAFF. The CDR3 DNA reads TGTGCCACCCAGAGACTGACAGGGTCTCCGAACACTGAAGCTTTCTTT.

CDR3 in DNA: TGCGCCAGCAGCCCCGGGCAGGGTTCGGCCACTGAAGCTTTCTTT. Translated, it gives CASSPGQGSATEAFF. The rearrangement uses TRBV5-1 and TRBJ1-1; tentative D call: TRBD1 (5 bases). The CDR3 is 15 amino acids. The germline V gene encodes CDR1 SGHRS and CDR2 YFSETQ. Trimming cost V 4 bases and J 4 bases, with 17 bases left between them.

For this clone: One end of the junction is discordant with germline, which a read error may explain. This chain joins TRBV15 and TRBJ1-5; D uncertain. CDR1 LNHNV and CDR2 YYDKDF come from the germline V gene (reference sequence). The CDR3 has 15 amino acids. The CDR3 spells CVTSRITASNQPQHF. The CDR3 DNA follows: TGTGTCACCAGCAGAATTACAGCTAGCAATCAGCCCCAGCATTTT.

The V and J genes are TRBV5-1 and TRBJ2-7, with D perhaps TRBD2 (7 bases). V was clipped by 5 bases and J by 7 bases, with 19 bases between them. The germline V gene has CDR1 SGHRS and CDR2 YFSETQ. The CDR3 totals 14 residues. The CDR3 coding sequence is TGCGCCAGCAGATGGGGGCGGGAGAATCAAGAGCAGTACTTC. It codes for CASRWGRENQEQYF.

CDR3 loop: CASSEGIGDSNQPQHF. DNA for the CDR3: TGTGCCAGCAGTGAGGGTATTGGGGATAGCAATCAGCCCCAGCATTTT. The chain couples TRBV6-1 to TRBJ1-5; no firm D call. V lost 3 bases to trimming and J lost 0 bases, with 12 bases between them. The CDR3 sequence is 16 residues long. CDR1 MNHNS and CDR2 SASEGT come from the germline V gene.

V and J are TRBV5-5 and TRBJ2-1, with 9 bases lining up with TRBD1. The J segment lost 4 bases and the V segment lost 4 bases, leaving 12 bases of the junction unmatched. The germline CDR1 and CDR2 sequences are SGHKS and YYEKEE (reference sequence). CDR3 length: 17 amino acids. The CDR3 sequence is CASSGEPGQGSYNEQFF. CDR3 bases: TGTGCCAGCAGCGGTGAGCCGGGACAGGGAAGTTACAATGAGCAGTTCTTC.

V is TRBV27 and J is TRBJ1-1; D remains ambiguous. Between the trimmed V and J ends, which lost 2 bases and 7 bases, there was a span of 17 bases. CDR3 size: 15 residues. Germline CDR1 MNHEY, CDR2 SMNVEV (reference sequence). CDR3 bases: TGTGCCAGCAGTTTAGAGGGATCCGGATCCAATGAAGCTTTCTTT. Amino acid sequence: CASSLEGSGSNEAFF.

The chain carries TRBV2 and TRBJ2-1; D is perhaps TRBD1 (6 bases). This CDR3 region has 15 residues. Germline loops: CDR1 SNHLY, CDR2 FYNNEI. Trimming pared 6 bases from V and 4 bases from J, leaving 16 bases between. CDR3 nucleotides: TGTGCCAGCAGCCCCCTAGGGGGTCCTTACAATGAGCAGTTCTTC. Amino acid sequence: CASSPLGGPYNEQFF.

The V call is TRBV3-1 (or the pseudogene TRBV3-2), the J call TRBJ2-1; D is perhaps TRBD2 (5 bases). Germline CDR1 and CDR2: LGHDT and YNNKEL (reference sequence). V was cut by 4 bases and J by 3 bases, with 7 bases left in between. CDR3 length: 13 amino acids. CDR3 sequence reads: CASSPDYYNEQFF. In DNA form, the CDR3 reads TGTGCCAGCAGCCCTGACTACTACAATGAGCAGTTCTTC.

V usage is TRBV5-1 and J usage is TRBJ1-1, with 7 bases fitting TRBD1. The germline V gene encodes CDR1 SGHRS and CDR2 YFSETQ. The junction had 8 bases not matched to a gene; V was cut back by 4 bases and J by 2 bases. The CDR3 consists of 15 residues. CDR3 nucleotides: TGCGCCAGCAGCGAAGGCGAGGGGGCAAACACTGAAGCTTTCTTT. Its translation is CASSEGEGANTEAFF.

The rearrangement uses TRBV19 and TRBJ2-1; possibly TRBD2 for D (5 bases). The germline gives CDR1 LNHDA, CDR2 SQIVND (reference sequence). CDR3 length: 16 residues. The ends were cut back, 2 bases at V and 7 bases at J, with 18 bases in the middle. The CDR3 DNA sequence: TGTGCCAGTAGTATAAGAGCGACTACGGGTACTAATGAGCAGTTCTTC. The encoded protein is CASSIRATTGTNEQFF.

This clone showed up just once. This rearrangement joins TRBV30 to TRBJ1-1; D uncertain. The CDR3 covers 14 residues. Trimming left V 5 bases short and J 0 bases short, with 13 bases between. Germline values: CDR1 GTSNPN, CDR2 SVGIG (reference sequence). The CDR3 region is CAWSLPPLNTEAFF. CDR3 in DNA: TGTGCCTGGTCCCTACCCCCCTTGAACACTGAAGCTTTCTTT.

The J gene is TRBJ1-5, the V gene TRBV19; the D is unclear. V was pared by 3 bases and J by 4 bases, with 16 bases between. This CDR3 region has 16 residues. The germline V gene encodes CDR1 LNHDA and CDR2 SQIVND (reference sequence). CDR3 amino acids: CASSMKGFGMNQPQHF. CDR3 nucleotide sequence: TGTGCCAGTAGTATGAAAGGGTTTGGAATGAATCAGCCCCAGCATTTT.

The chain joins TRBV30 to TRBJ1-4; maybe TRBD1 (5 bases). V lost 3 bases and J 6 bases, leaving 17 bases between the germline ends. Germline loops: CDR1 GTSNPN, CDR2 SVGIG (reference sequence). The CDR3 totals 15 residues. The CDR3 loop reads CAWSRSRVGHEKLFF. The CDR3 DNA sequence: TGTGCCTGGAGCCGAAGCAGGGTGGGGCATGAAAAACTGTTTTTT.

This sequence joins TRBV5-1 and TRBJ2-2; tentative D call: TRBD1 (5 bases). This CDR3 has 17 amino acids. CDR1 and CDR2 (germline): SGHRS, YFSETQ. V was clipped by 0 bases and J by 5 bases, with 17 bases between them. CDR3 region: CASSLEWGQPVTGELFF. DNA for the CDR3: TGCGCCAGCAGCTTGGAGTGGGGCCAGCCCGTAACCGGGGAGCTGTTTTTT.

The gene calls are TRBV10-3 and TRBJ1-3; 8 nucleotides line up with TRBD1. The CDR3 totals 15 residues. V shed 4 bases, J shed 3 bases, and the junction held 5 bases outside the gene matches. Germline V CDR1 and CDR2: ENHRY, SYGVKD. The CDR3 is CAISGDRLDGNTIYF. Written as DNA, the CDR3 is TGTGCCATCAGTGGGGACAGGTTGGATGGAAACACCATATATTTT.

CDR3 sequence (DNA): TGCGCCAGCAGCGGGGGACTAGCTCACGAGGGGGAGCAGTACTTC. It codes for CASSGGLAHEGEQYF. The chain links TRBV5-1 to TRBJ2-7, with 9 bases aligning to TRBD2. The V segment lost 4 bases and the J segment 7 bases; nucleotides outside the gene matches: 12. The CDR3 is 15 amino acids. The germline V gene encodes CDR1 SGHRS and CDR2 YFSETQ. Filled out from reference TRBV5-1 and TRBJ2-7, the complete variable domain reads KAGVTQTPRYLIKTRGQQVTLSCSPISGHRSVSWYQQTPGQGLQFLFEYFSETQRNKGNFPGRFSGRQFSNSRSEMNVSTLELGDSALYLCASSGGLAHEGEQYFGPGTRLTVT.

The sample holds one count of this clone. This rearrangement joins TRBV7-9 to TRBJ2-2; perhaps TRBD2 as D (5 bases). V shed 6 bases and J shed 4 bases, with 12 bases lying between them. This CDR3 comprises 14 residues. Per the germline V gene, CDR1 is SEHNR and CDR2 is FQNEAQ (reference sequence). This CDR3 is CASRADSVTGELFF. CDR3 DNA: TGTGCCAGCAGAGCGGACTCAGTCACCGGGGAGCTGTTTTTT.

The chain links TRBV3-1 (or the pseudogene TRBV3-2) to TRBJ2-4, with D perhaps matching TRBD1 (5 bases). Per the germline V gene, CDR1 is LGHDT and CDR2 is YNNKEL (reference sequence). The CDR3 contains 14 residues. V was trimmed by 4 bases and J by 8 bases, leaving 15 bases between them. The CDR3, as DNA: TGTGCCAGCAGCCTATCAGGGAAAGGCGACATTCAGTACTTC. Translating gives CASSLSGKGDIQYF.

The DNA of the CDR3 is TGTGCCACCAGTGCCTCCCGTGAGCCTCATACGCAGTATTTT. Its protein product is CATSASREPHTQYF. The chain is built from TRBV24-1 and TRBJ2-3, with D uncertain. This CDR3 has 14 amino acids. Germline V gives CDR1 KGHDR, CDR2 SFDVKD. The V end was cut by 5 bases, the J end by 7 bases, with 15 bases between.

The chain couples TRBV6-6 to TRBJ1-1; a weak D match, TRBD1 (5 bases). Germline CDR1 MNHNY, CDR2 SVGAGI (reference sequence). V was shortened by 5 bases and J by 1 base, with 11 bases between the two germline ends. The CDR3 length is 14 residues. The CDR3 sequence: CASSPQGGNTEAFF. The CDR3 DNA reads TGTGCCAGCAGTCCCCAGGGAGGGAACACTGAAGCTTTCTTT.

This CDR3 reads CASSLVPSGRPSNEQFF. The CDR3 DNA reads as TGTGCCAGCAGCTTGGTCCCCAGCGGGAGACCGAGCAATGAGCAGTTCTTC. The rearrangement links TRBV5-4 to TRBJ2-1; 8 bases align to TRBD2. Losses at the gene ends were 0 bases for V and 6 bases for J; bases not matched to a gene: 11. CDR1 is SGHNT and CDR2 is YYREEE in the germline V gene (reference sequence). CDR3 length: 17 amino acids.

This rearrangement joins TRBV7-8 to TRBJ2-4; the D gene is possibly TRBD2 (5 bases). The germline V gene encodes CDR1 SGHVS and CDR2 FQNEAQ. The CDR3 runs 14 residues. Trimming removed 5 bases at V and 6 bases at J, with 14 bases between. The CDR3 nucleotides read TGTGCCAGCAGCCTCGCGAGGGAAGTAAACATTCAGTACTTC. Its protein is CASSLAREVNIQYF.